In its sample, the clone carrying this T cell receptor beta chain was seen a few times. These data belong to a study of cytomegalovirus exposure and HLA in healthy donors. 60 Vbeta and 13 Jbeta primers were used in PCR. Data came from immunoSEQ multiplex PCR; TCRdb stores just in-frame clones and leaves some out. The data show 150,000 to 200,000 clones, roughly 79% seen once. Germline V gene sequence: CDR1 SQVTM, CDR2 ANQGSEA. The ends lost 0 bases at V and 0 bases at J; junction bases unmatched: 7. The CDR3 totals 17 residues. Sequenced input: PBMCs. The chain carries TRBV29-1 and TRBJ2-3, with 9 nucleotides matching TRBD2. This sequence originates from a middle-aged man in good health and CMV-seronegative. CDR3 loop: CSVEDWASGVSTDTQYF. Here the CDR3 DNA reads TGCAGCGTTGAAGATTGGGCTAGCGGGGTTAGCACAGATACGCAGTATTTT.